This entry lists 16 T cell receptor beta chains sequenced from one sample in a study of T cells in Graves' hyperthyroidism and ophthalmopathy. What was amplified from RNA transcripts were TCR beta CDR3 regions. Using the HTBI primer set, a first-round RT-PCR was run on the TCR CDR3. TCRdb passed the multiplex PCR reads through MiXCR, listing each CDR3 protein once. This table holds more than 500,000 distinct CDR3 sequences, around 43% found once. What was sequenced was peripheral blood or thyroid tissue (not recorded which). All receptors come from an adult woman with Graves' disease, either hyperthyroidism or ophthalmopathy (not recorded which).

The sample holds many counts of this clonotype. V gene TRBV10-3 combines with J gene TRBJ2-7, with 7 bases aligning to TRBD2. CDR3 size: 14 residues. V trimming: 6 bases; J trimming: 6 bases; junction bases outside the gene matches: 11. CDR1 and CDR2 (germline): ENHRY, SYGVKD. CDR3 bases: TGTGCCATCAGGCGGGCGGGAGATAGCACCGAGCAGTACTTC. Translation gives CAIRRAGDSTEQYF.

The CDR3 region is CSQGRDEQYF. Written as DNA, the CDR3 is TGCAGCCAGGGGAGAGACGAGCAGTACTTC. This chain connects TRBV29-1 to TRBJ2-7; possible D gene TRBD1, 6 bases. Trimming shortened V by 8 bases and J by 5 bases, and 10 bases separated the two germline ends. CDR1 is SQVTM and CDR2 is ANQGSEA in the germline V gene. The CDR3 has 10 residues.

The V and J genes are TRBV12-3 or TRBV12-4 and TRBJ1-5; D is possibly TRBD1 (6 bases). Trimming cost V 1 base and J 5 bases, with 9 bases left between them. The CDR3 is made up of 14 amino acids. CDR3 in amino acids: CASSLVRGYQPQHF. In DNA form, the CDR3 reads TGTGCCAGCAGTTTAGTCAGGGGTTATCAGCCCCAGCATTTT.

This chain links TRBV20-1 with TRBJ1-5, with D hard to call. The CDR3 consists of 14 residues. Germline values: CDR1 DFQATT, CDR2 SNEGSKA (reference sequence). Trimming left V 3 bases short and J 0 bases short, with 9 bases between. CDR3 bases: TGCAGTGCTAGGGCACGAAATAGCAATCAGCCCCAGCATTTT. Encoded protein: CSARARNSNQPQHF.

This clonotype was detected ten times or more. The chain joins TRBV20-1 to TRBJ1-5, with 9 bases that match TRBD1. V shed 8 bases and J 2 bases; nucleotides not matched to a gene: 10. CDR1 and CDR2 from the germline V gene are DFQATT and SNEGSKA (reference sequence). The CDR3 covers 15 residues. CDR3 sequence (DNA): TGCAGTTGCATCCGGGGACAGGGCCGCAATCAGCCCCAGCATTTT. This gives the protein CSCIRGQGRNQPQHF.

This clonotype was detected many times. This rearrangement joins TRBV7-2 to TRBJ2-7; D perhaps matches TRBD2 (6 bases). Germline loops: CDR1 SGHTA, CDR2 FQGNSA. The CDR3 is made up of 12 amino acids. V lost 4 bases to trimming and J lost 7 bases, with 11 bases between them. The CDR3 sequence: CASSSTLAEQYF. CDR3 DNA sequence: TGTGCCAGCAGCTCAACGCTAGCGGAGCAGTACTTC.

The CDR3 loop is CASSIRTDSPLHF. The CDR3 coding sequence is TGTGCCAGCAGCATCAGGACAGATTCACCCCTCCACTTT. The rearrangement links TRBV5-5 to TRBJ1-6, with TRBD1 as a possible D gene (6 bases). Trimming took off 4 bases at V and 8 bases at J, with 10 bases between the two ends. The CDR3 is made up of 13 amino acids. Germline CDR1 is SGHKS and CDR2 is YYEKEE (reference sequence).

This clonotype appeared many times. The chain carries TRBV7-2 and TRBJ1-6, with 8 bases fitting TRBD1. CDR1 is SGHTA and CDR2 is FQGNSA in the germline V gene. The V and J ends lost 3 bases and 9 bases, in that order; junction bases with no gene match: 4. The length of the CDR3 is 14 residues. The CDR3 sequence is CASSFGQGSSPLHF. The CDR3 nucleotides are TGTGCCAGCAGCTTCGGACAGGGAAGTTCACCCCTCCACTTT.

The chain recombines TRBV29-1 with TRBJ1-2, with D tentatively TRBD1 (5 bases). This CDR3 spans 10 amino acids. The V gene lost 7 bases and the J gene lost 8 bases, with 11 bases spanning the gap. Germline CDR1 reads SQVTM; CDR2 reads ANQGSEA. CDR3 nucleotides: TGCAGCGCCGGAGGGGTAGGCTACACCTTC. It translates to CSAGGVGYTF.

There are many counts of this clonotype. CDR3 sequence: CASSPLANTNTGELFF. DNA for the CDR3: TGCGCCAGCAGCCCACTAGCGAACACGAACACCGGGGAGCTGTTTTTT. The rearrangement joins TRBV5-1 to TRBJ2-2; 7 bases are shared with TRBD2. CDR1 is SGHRS and CDR2 is YFSETQ in the germline V gene. J was trimmed by 0 bases and V by 4 bases; bases with no gene match: 6. CDR3 length: 16 amino acids.

In this sample, this clonotype turned up many times. V and J are TRBV12-3 or TRBV12-4 and TRBJ1-5; 10 bases agree with TRBD1. The CDR3 loop spans 15 amino acids. J gave up 6 bases and V 0 bases, and 2 bases lay outside the gene matches. CDR3: CASSLATGGPQPQHF. The CDR3, as DNA: TGTGCCAGCAGTTTAGCGACAGGGGGCCCTCAGCCCCAGCATTTT.

This clonotype was observed many times. The chain employs TRBV29-1 and TRBJ1-2, with 7 positions matching TRBD1. The CDR3 is 15 residues long. Germline lookup yields CDR1 SQVTM and CDR2 ANQGSEA. Trimming at V came to 0 bases and at J to 7 bases, leaving 11 bases not matched to a gene. CDR3: CSVEDRWTGHGGYTF. CDR3 nucleotides: TGCAGCGTTGAAGATCGTTGGACAGGCCATGGTGGCTACACCTTC.

This clonotype showed up many times. This chain links TRBV7-9 with TRBJ2-2; D remains unclear. Germline lookup yields CDR1 SEHNR and CDR2 FQNEAQ (reference sequence). The CDR3 covers 14 residues. V shed 6 bases and J shed 7 bases, with 15 bases lying between them. The CDR3 sequence is CASSGKPVFGELFF. The CDR3 DNA follows: TGTGCCAGCAGTGGAAAGCCGGTCTTCGGGGAGCTGTTTTTT.

There are many counts of this clonotype. The V gene is TRBV19, the J gene TRBJ1-5; no clear D gene. This CDR3 region has 15 residues. CDR1 and CDR2 from the germline V gene are LNHDA and SQIVND (reference sequence). Deletions cut 5 bases from V and 4 bases from J, with 15 bases between. The CDR3, as DNA: TGTGCCAGTAGTGCTTGGCAGGCCTCTAATCAGCCCCAGCATTTT. This encodes CASSAWQASNQPQHF.

The J gene is TRBJ2-7, the V gene TRBV7-2; 7 nucleotides align to TRBD1. The CDR3 loop spans 16 amino acids. Trimming took 2 bases from V and 0 from J; bases not matched to a gene: 7. Per germline, CDR1 SGHTA and CDR2 FQGNSA. The CDR3 loop is CASSLSPAGGSYEQYF. CDR3 nucleotides: TGTGCCAGCAGCTTATCGCCCGCAGGGGGCTCCTACGAGCAGTACTTC.

This chain joins TRBV12-3 or TRBV12-4 and TRBJ1-2; possibly TRBD1 for D (5 bases). The V gene lost 6 bases and the J gene lost 2 bases, with 22 bases spanning the gap. This CDR3 spans 17 amino acids. This CDR3 is CASRSSGRQSENYGYTF. Written as DNA, the CDR3 is TGTGCCAGCAGGTCTTCCGGTAGACAGAGCGAAAACTATGGCTACACCTTC.